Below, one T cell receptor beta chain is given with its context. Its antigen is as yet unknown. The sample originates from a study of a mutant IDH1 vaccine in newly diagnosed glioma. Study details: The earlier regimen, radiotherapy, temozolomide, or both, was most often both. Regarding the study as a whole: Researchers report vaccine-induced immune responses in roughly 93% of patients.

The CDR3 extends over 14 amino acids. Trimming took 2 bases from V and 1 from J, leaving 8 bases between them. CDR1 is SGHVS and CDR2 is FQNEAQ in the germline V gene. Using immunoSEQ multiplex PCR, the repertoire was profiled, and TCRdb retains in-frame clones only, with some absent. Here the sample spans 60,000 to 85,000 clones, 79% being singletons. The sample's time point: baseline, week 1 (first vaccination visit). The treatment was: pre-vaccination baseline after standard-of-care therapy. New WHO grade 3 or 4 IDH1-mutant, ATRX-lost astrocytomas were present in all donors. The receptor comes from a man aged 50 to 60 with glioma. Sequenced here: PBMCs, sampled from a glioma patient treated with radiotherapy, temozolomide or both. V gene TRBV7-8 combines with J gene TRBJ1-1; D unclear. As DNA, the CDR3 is TGTGCCAGCAGCTTACGGGCGGAGAACACTGAAGCTTTCTTT. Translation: CASSLRAENTEAFF.